The 21 T cell receptor beta chains reported below all come from one sample, sequenced in a study of T cell responses to AZD1222 COVID-19 vaccine. Produced via immunoSEQ multiplex PCR; TCRdb's table is partial and in-frame only. The data contain approximately 160,000 clones, roughly nine tenths of them singletons. Specimen: peripheral blood, collected on day 0 of AZD1222 vaccination. The receptors stem from an adult in good health.

The rearrangement links TRBV19 to TRBJ1-1; TRBD1 might be the D (6 bases). CDR1 LNHDA and CDR2 SQIVND come from the germline V gene (reference sequence). The CDR3 runs to 13 residues. The V end was cut by 6 bases, the J end by 8 bases, with 16 bases between. CDR3 DNA sequence: TGTGCCAGTAGAACAGGACAGCCGTTAGAAGCTTTCTTT. It translates to CASRTGQPLEAFF.

The rearrangement links TRBV29-1 to TRBJ1-1; D is undetermined. Germline V CDR1 and CDR2: SQVTM, ANQGSEA. The CDR3 loop spans 13 amino acids. V was pared by 4 bases and J by 1 base, with 10 bases between. The CDR3 loop reads CSVAWSGNTEAFF. DNA of the CDR3: TGCAGCGTTGCGTGGTCAGGGAACACTGAAGCTTTCTTT.

The rearrangement uses TRBV6-2 or TRBV6-3 and TRBJ1-1; 7 bases align to TRBD1. The CDR3 loop spans 17 amino acids. From germline, CDR1 is MNHEY and CDR2 SVGEGT. Germline trimming cut 5 bases from V and 0 bases from J; bases unmatched to any gene: 12. The CDR3 bases are TGTGCCAGCAGTAATCGTCCCGGGACAGTTATGAACACTGAAGCTTTCTTT. Protein sequence: CASSNRPGTVMNTEAFF.

The gene calls are TRBV28 and TRBJ1-1; TRBD1 matches 12 bases. V trimming: 4 bases; J trimming: 11 bases; junction bases outside the gene matches: 11. This CDR3 is 15 amino acids long. Germline lookup yields CDR1 MDHEN and CDR2 SYDVKM. CDR3 amino acids: CASSSPGQGARAAFF. DNA of the CDR3: TGTGCCAGCAGTTCGCCGGGACAGGGGGCAAGAGCGGCTTTCTTT. Full variable domain (missing parts from reference TRBV28 and TRBJ1-1): DVKVTQSSRYLVKRTGEKVFLECVQDMDHENMFWYRQDPGLGLRLIYFSYDVKMKEKGDIPEGYSVSREKKERFSLILESASTNQTSMYLCASSSPGQGARAAFFGQGTRLTVV.

The chain is built from TRBV6-5 and TRBJ1-1; D is unclear. This CDR3 has 15 amino acids. Germline V lookup: CDR1 MNHEY, CDR2 SVGAGI. Trimming stripped 4 bases from V and 0 bases from J, with 12 bases between. The CDR3 sequence is CASSFSGIVNTEAFF. The CDR3 DNA reads TGTGCCAGCAGTTTTTCGGGGATAGTGAACACTGAAGCTTTCTTT.

The chain employs TRBV28 and TRBJ1-4; D possibly corresponds to TRBD1 (6 bases). The CDR3 runs 13 residues. Germline V gene lookup returns CDR1 MDHEN and CDR2 SYDVKM. Trimming pared 7 bases from V and 3 bases from J, leaving 9 bases between. The CDR3 DNA follows: TGTGCCAGCAACGGGGGGCCTAATGAAAAACTGTTTTTT. This translates into CASNGGPNEKLFF.

The chain uses TRBV19 and TRBJ1-2, with 8 bases that match TRBD1. This CDR3 has 13 residues. The J segment lost 4 bases and the V segment lost 7 bases, leaving 5 bases of the junction unmatched. CDR1 is LNHDA, CDR2 SQIVND, per germline (reference sequence). In DNA form, the CDR3 reads TGTGCCAGTATCTCCGGGACAGGCTATGGCTACACCTTC. It encodes CASISGTGYGYTF. The whole variable domain, remainder taken from reference TRBV19 and TRBJ1-2, is DGGITQSPKYLFRKEGQNVTLSCEQNLNHDAMYWYRQDPGQGLRLIYYSQIVNDFQKGDIAEGYSVSREKKESFPLTVTSAQKNPTAFYLCASISGTGYGYTFGSGTRLTVV.

This chain joins TRBV28 and TRBJ1-1; TRBD1 matches at 11 bases. V lost 5 bases to trimming and J lost 6 bases; unmatched junction nucleotides: 11. Germline values: CDR1 MDHEN, CDR2 SYDVKM. CDR3 length equals 16 residues. CDR3 loop: CASSGPPGQGVAEAFF. The DNA of the CDR3 is TGTGCCAGCAGTGGCCCTCCGGGACAGGGGGTCGCTGAAGCTTTCTTT. Variable domain in full (rest from reference TRBV28 and TRBJ1-1): DVKVTQSSRYLVKRTGEKVFLECVQDMDHENMFWYRQDPGLGLRLIYFSYDVKMKEKGDIPEGYSVSREKKERFSLILESASTNQTSMYLCASSGPPGQGVAEAFFGQGTRLTVV.

The J gene is TRBJ1-2, the V gene TRBV11-2; no reliable D call. This CDR3 comprises 14 residues. The V gene's germline CDR1 is SGHAT and CDR2 FQNNGV. The ends were cut back, 1 base at V and 2 bases at J, with 8 bases in the middle. Here the CDR3 DNA reads TGTGCCAGCAGCTTAGGATCGTACAACTATGGCTACACCTTC. This codes for CASSLGSYNYGYTF.

The chain recombines TRBV11-1 with TRBJ2-7; 7 nucleotides align to TRBD1. The germline CDR1 and CDR2 sequences are SGHAT and FQDESV (reference sequence). Trimming removed 3 bases from V and 5 bases from J; junction bases left unmatched: 4. This CDR3 contains 13 residues. Written as DNA, the CDR3 is TGTGCCAGCAGCTTGGACAGGTATCACGAGCAGTACTTC. Protein product: CASSLDRYHEQYF. The full variable domain, with the rest looked up from reference TRBV11-1 and TRBJ2-7, is EAEVAQSPRYKITEKSQAVAFWCDPISGHATLYWYRQILGQGPELLVQFQDESVVDDSQLPKDRFSAERLKGVDSTLKIQPAELGDSAMYLCASSLDRYHEQYFGPGTRLTVT.

The chain recombines TRBV5-6 with TRBJ2-7; D is ambiguous. Per germline, CDR1 SGHDT and CDR2 YYEEEE. The CDR3 extends over 12 amino acids. The ends were cut back, 2 bases at V and 7 bases at J, with 10 bases in the middle. CDR3 region: CASSLVSREQYF. As DNA, the CDR3 is TGTGCCAGCAGCTTAGTATCGAGAGAGCAGTACTTC.

V is TRBV29-1 and J is TRBJ1-4; the D gene is possibly TRBD1 (6 bases). Germline V lookup: CDR1 SQVTM, CDR2 ANQGSEA. The length of the CDR3 is 14 residues. The ends were cut back, 4 bases at V and 5 bases at J, with 14 bases in the middle. The CDR3 bases are TGCAGCGTTGCTTCCAGGGGACTGAATGAAAAACTGTTTTTT. Protein: CSVASRGLNEKLFF.

V and J are TRBV6-5 and TRBJ2-7; no reliable D call. This CDR3 has 13 residues. Germline CDR1 reads MNHEY; CDR2 reads SVGAGI. V shed 4 bases and J shed 3 bases, with 10 bases lying between them. CDR3 nucleotides: TGTGCCAGCAGTTCTTCTTCAAACTACGAGCAGTACTTC. The encoded protein is CASSSSSNYEQYF.

This clone has a handful of counts. CDR3 protein: CASSLWAGYGYTF. The CDR3 DNA reads TGTGCCAGCAGCTTATGGGCGGGTTATGGCTACACCTTC. The chain joins TRBV7-3 to TRBJ1-2; no clear D gene. V lost 2 bases to trimming and J lost 5 bases, with 9 bases between them. From germline, CDR1 is SGHTA and CDR2 FQGTGA. The CDR3 length is 13 residues.

This chain links TRBV5-5 with TRBJ1-3, with 11 nucleotides matching TRBD1. CDR3 length equals 15 residues. With 4 bases clipped from V and 8 bases from J, the junction kept 8 bases outside the gene matches. CDR1 and CDR2 (germline): SGHKS, YYEKEE (reference sequence). In DNA, the CDR3 is TGTGCCAGCAGCCTCCTCGGACAGGGGGCAGACACCATATATTTT. Translation: CASSLLGQGADTIYF.

The V call is TRBV15, the J call TRBJ1-1, with 7 bases matching TRBD1. V lost 2 bases, J lost 2 bases, and 5 bases stayed unmatched. The germline CDR1 and CDR2 sequences are LNHNV and YYDKDF (reference sequence). The CDR3 sequence is 15 residues long. CDR3: CATSRTNRGNTEAFF. DNA of the CDR3: TGTGCCACCAGCAGAACAAACAGGGGTAACACTGAAGCTTTCTTT.

This clone was picked up a small number of times. In nucleotides, the CDR3 is TGTGCCAGCAGCTTTCAACCGGGGGCAGACTCTGGAAACACCATATATTTT. This translates into CASSFQPGADSGNTIYF. This chain uses TRBV4-2 with TRBJ1-3; tentatively, D is TRBD1 (6 bases). CDR3 size: 17 residues. Between the trimmed V and J ends, which lost 5 bases and 0 bases, there was a span of 17 bases. Germline V CDR1 and CDR2: LGHNA, YNFKEQ.

The V and J genes are TRBV6-4 and TRBJ2-1; TRBD2 agrees at 9 bases. Germline CDR1 is MRHNA and CDR2 is SNTAGT. CDR3 size: 14 residues. Trimming removed 6 bases from V and 7 bases from J; junction bases left unmatched: 7. In DNA form, the CDR3 reads TGTGCCAGCAGCTTAGCGGGGGAGGGGAATGAGCAGTTCTTC. Amino acids: CASSLAGEGNEQFF.

This clone was observed a single time. The chain is built from TRBV30 and TRBJ2-1, with a weak D call TRBD2 (5 bases). The CDR3 has 13 residues. Germline V lookup: CDR1 GTSNPN, CDR2 SVGIG (reference sequence). Trimming removed 6 bases at V and 6 bases at J, with 15 bases between. DNA for the CDR3: TGTGCCTGTTACGTCTCTAGCACCAATGAGCAGTTCTTC. It is translated as CACYVSSTNEQFF.

The chain joins TRBV28 to TRBJ1-1; a possible D gene is TRBD1 (5 bases). CDR3 length: 13 residues. The germline V gene encodes CDR1 MDHEN and CDR2 SYDVKM. Trimming pared 4 bases from V and 0 bases from J, leaving 6 bases between. The CDR3 loop is CASSSTVNTEAFF. CDR3 in DNA: TGTGCCAGCAGTTCGACAGTGAACACTGAAGCTTTCTTT.

The chain carries TRBV11-2 and TRBJ1-6, with unresolved D. CDR1 is SGHAT and CDR2 is FQNNGV in the germline V gene. V gave up 1 base and J gave up 6 bases, with 7 bases separating them. This CDR3 has 14 amino acids. CDR3 bases: TGTGCCAGCAGCTTAGGAACGGCTAATTCACCCCTCCACTTT. This codes for CASSLGTANSPLHF. The full variable domain, completed using reference TRBV11-2 and TRBJ1-6, is EAGVAQSPRYKIIEKRQSVAFWCNPISGHATLYWYQQILGQGPKLLIQFQNNGVVDDSQLPKDRFSAERLKGVDSTLKIQPAKLEDSAVYLCASSLGTANSPLHFGNGTRLTVT.